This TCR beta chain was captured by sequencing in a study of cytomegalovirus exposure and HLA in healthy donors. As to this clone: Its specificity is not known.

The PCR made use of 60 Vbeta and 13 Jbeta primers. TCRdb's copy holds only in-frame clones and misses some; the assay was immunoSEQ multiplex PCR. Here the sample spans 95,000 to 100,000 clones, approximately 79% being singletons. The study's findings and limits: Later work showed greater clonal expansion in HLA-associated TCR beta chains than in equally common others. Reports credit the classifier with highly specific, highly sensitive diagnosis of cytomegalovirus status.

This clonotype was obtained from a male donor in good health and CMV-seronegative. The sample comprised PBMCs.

For the CDR3, the DNA is TGCGCCAGCAGTGGGGCTAGCGGTAACATAGGAATGTACGAGCAGTACTTC. It is translated as CASSGASGNIGMYEQYF. The chain links TRBV4-1 to TRBJ2-5, with TRBD2 matching over 7 bases. TRBJ2-7 explains the end of the DNA better; the J call may be wrong. This CDR3 has 17 residues. Germline V gene lookup returns CDR1 MGHRA and CDR2 YSYEKL.